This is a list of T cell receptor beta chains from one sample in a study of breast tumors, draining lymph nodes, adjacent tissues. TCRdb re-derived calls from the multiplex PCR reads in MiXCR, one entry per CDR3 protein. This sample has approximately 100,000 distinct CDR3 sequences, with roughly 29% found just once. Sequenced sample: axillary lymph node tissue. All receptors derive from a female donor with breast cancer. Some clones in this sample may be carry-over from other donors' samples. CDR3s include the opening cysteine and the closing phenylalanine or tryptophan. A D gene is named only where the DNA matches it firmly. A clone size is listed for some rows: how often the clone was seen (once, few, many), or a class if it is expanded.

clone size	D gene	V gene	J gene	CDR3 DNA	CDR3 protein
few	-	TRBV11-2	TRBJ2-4	TGTGCCAGCAGCTTACGTCCCGGGACCGCAGCCAAAAACATTCAGTACTTC	CASSLRPGTAAKNIQYF
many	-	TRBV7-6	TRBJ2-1	TGTGCCAGCAGCTTAGAGACCTACAATGAGCAGTTCTTC	CASSLETYNEQFF
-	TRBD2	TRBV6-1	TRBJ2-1	TGTGCCAGCAGTCAAGCGCTAGCTAGCGGGAGCCTTTACAATGAGCAGTTCTTC	CASSQALASGSLYNEQFF
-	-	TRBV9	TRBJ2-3	TGTGCCAGTAGCGGAGGGACTCCCAGTAGCACAGATACGCAGTATTTT	CASSGGTPSSTDTQYF
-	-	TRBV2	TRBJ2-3	TGTGCCAGCAGTGATCTGACAGGCGATACGCAGTATTTT	CASSDLTGDTQYF
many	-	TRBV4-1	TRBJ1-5	TGCGCCAGCAGCCAAGATCTGCAGGGACGGCCCCAGCATTTT	CASSQDLQGRPQHF
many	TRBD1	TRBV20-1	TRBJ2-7	TGCAGTGCTAGAGTGGGGACAGGAAACTACGAGCAGTACTTC	CSARVGTGNYEQYF
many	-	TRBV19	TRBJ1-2	TGTGCCAGTAGTATTCGTGGGGGCTACTATGGCTACACCTTC	CASSIRGGYYGYTF
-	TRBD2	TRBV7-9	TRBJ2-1	TGTGCCAGCAGCTTACTTAGCGGGAGAGGCTACAATGAGCAGTTCTTC	CASSLLSGRGYNEQFF
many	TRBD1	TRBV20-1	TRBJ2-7	TGCAGTGCTAGACCCGGACAGGGGGCTTACGAGCAGTACTTC	CSARPGQGAYEQYF
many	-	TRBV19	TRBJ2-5	TGTGCCAGTAGTATAGGTGCCTTGCAAGAGACCCAGTACTTC	CASSIGALQETQYF
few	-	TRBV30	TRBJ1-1	TGTGCCTGGAACAGGGAAAACACTGAAGCTTTCTTT	CAWNRENTEAFF
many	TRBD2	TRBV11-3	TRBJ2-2	TGTGCCAGCAGCCGTGGACTAGCGGGAGGGTACACCGGGGAGCTGTTTTTT	CASSRGLAGGYTGELFF
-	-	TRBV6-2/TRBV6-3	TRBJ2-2	TGTGCCAGCAGACCCACTGGGGCCAGGGGGCTGTTTTTT	CASRPTGARGLFF
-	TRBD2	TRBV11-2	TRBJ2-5	TGTGCCAGCAGCTCGGGTGGACTAGCGGGAGAAGAGACCCAGTACTTC	CASSSGGLAGEETQYF
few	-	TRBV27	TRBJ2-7	TGTGCCAGCAGTTTATCCTCAACAGGGTTAGCCTACGAGCAGTACTTC	CASSLSSTGLAYEQYF
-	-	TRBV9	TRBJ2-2	TGTGCCAGCAGCGCCAGAGACTCTGGGGAGCTGTTTTTT	CASSARDSGELFF
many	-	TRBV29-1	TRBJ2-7	TGCAGCGTTGGCAGGGCCGATGAGCAGTACTTC	CSVGRADEQYF
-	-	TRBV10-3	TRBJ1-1	TGTGCCATCCGGGGCAGTTTGGAAACTGAAGCTTTCTTT	CAIRGSLETEAFF
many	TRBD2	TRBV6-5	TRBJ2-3	TGTGCCAGCAGTACCCGTACTAGCGGGGGGAGCACAGATACGCAGTATTTT	CASSTRTSGGSTDTQYF
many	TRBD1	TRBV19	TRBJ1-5	TGTGCCAGCAGGGGGAGACGCAATCAGCCCCAGCATTTT	CASRGRRNQPQHF
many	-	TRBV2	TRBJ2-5	TGTGCCAGCAATGGACTCATGCTGGAGACCCAGTACTTC	CASNGLMLETQYF
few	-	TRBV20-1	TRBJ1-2	TGCAGTGCTGGATACAACTATGGCTACACCTTC	CSAGYNYGYTF
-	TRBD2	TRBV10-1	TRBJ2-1	TGCGCCAGCAGTGTAGGGCTAGCGGGAGGGGAGCAGTTCTTC	CASSVGLAGGEQFF
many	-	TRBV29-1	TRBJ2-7	TGCAGCGTTGTGGTGGGGCTCGAGCAGTACTTC	CSVVVGLEQYF
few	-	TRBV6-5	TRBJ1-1	TGTGCCAGCAGTTACGAGGGATTGGGGCTAGCTGAAGCTTTCTTT	CASSYEGLGLAEAFF
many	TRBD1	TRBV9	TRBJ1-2	TGTGCCAGCAGCGTGACAGGGGGCGGCTATGGCTACACCTTC	CASSVTGGGYGYTF
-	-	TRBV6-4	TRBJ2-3	TGTGCCAGCAGTAAGCTGGGGCAGAACGGGCAGTATTTT	CASSKLGQNGQYF
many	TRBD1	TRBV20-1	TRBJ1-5	TGCAGTGCTAGGGGAATCGGGACAGGTTTGGATCAGCCCCAGCATTTT	CSARGIGTGLDQPQHF
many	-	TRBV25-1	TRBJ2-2	TGTGCCAGCAGTGCCCTCCGAGGGGCCACCGGGGAGCTGTTTTTT	CASSALRGATGELFF
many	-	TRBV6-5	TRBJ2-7	TGTGCCAGCAGCAGGGACATCTCCTCCTACGAGCAGTACTTC	CASSRDISSYEQYF
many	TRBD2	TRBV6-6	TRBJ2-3	TGTGCCAGCAGGATGACTAGCGGGGGGGCAACAGATACGCAGTATTTT	CASRMTSGGATDTQYF
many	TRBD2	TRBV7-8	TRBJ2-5	TGTGCCAGCAGCCTCGAGCGGGGGGGCCGCGAGACCCAGTACTTC	CASSLERGGRETQYF
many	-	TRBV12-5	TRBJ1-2	TGTGCTAGTGGAAATCCGACGGCGTCTTTTGCTTTTGGCTACACCTTC	CASGNPTASFAFGYTF
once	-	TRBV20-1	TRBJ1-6	TGCAGTGCTAGAGATGAGTTGAGGGGAAATTCACCCCTCCACTTT	CSARDELRGNSPLHF
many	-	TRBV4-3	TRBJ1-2	TGCGCCAGCAGCCAAGCGGGGGTCTCTGGCTACACCTTC	CASSQAGVSGYTF
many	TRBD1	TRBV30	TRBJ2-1	TGTGCCTGGACAGGGGGCTGGGATGAGCAGTTCTTC	CAWTGGWDEQFF
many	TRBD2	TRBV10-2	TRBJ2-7	TGCGCCAGCAGTGAAGGGGTCTTTAGCGGGAGCTCCTACGAGCAGTACTTC	CASSEGVFSGSSYEQYF
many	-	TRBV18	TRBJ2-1	TGTGCCAGCTCACCGGAGGGTTACAATGAGCAGTTCTTC	CASSPEGYNEQFF
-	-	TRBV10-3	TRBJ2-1	TGTGCCATCAGTGAGAGGGGGGACCGAGAGCAGTTCTTC	CAISERGDREQFF
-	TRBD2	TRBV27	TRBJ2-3	TGTGCCAGCAGTTTATCAGCCTCCCTAGCGGGGGGTTTCGGGACGCAGTATTTT	CASSLSASLAGGFGTQYF
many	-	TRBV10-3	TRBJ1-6	TGTGCCATCAGTGACCGGGACAACTATAATTCACCCCTCCACTTT	CAISDRDNYNSPLHF